The next 17 T cell receptor beta chains were all read from a single sample in a study of blood T cell repertoires in COVID-19. This table comes from immunoSEQ multiplex PCR, and its TCRdb copy is limited to in-frame clones, with some not included. The sample records 70,000 to 100,000 clones, roughly 80% being singletons. Sequenced material: peripheral blood. The receptors originated from an elderly woman with acute or convalescent COVID-19.

CDR3 protein: CAIKGDTEAFF. CDR3 nucleotides: TGTGCGATAAAGGGAGACACTGAAGCTTTCTTT. V gene TRBV11-3 combines with J gene TRBJ1-1; D gene uncertain. From germline, CDR1 is SGHNT and CDR2 YENEEA. The CDR3 is 11 amino acids.

This chain connects TRBV27 to TRBJ2-2; 10 bases align to TRBD1. CDR1 is MNHEY, CDR2 SMNVEV, per germline (reference sequence). V trimming: 5 bases; J trimming: 4 bases; junction bases outside the gene matches: 1. This CDR3 has 14 amino acids. CDR3 in amino acids: CASSGTGVTGELFF. CDR3 DNA sequence: TGTGCCAGCAGTGGGACAGGGGTCACCGGGGAGCTGTTTTTT.

This rearrangement joins TRBV28 to TRBJ2-1; D perhaps matches TRBD2 (7 bases). The CDR3 consists of 14 residues. Germline CDR1 MDHEN, CDR2 SYDVKM. V gave up 1 base and J gave up 7 bases, with 11 bases separating them. CDR3 nucleotide sequence: TGTGCCAGCAGTTTATATGGGGGGGCAAATGAGCAGTTCTTC. Translated, it gives CASSLYGGANEQFF.

The chain carries TRBV7-6 and TRBJ2-3, with 12 bases identical to TRBD2. CDR3 length: 17 residues. The V gene's germline CDR1 is SGHVS and CDR2 FNYEAQ. V was pared by 5 bases and J by 2 bases, with 8 bases of the junction left unmatched. Here the CDR3 DNA reads TGTGCCAGCAGCCACAAACTAGCGGGGGGCCCCACAGATACGCAGTATTTT. This codes for CASSHKLAGGPTDTQYF.

The V and J genes are TRBV6-2 or TRBV6-3 and TRBJ2-7; D is perhaps TRBD1 (6 bases). Trimming removed 2 bases at V and 0 bases at J, with 14 bases between. The CDR3 spans 16 residues. Germline CDR1 and CDR2: MNHEY and SVGEGT. The CDR3 coding sequence is TGTGCCAGCAGTTACAAGCAGGGGTTAGGCTCCTACGAGCAGTACTTC. It codes for CASSYKQGLGSYEQYF.

The genes are TRBV14 and TRBJ1-2; D uncertain. The length of the CDR3 is 14 residues. V was clipped by 0 bases and J by 5 bases, with 10 bases between them. The germline CDR1 and CDR2 sequences are SGHDN and FVKESK. CDR3 coding DNA: TGTGCCAGCAGCCAAGATCCTGCGGCGTATGGCTACACCTTC. Protein sequence: CASSQDPAAYGYTF.

A remark on this clone: Other DNA variants within this sample encode the same CDR3. The V gene is TRBV4-1, the J gene TRBJ2-1; D unclear. Germline assignment: CDR1 MGHRA and CDR2 YSYEKL. The CDR3 spans 16 residues. V lost 1 base, J lost 0 bases, and 10 bases lay in between. In DNA, the CDR3 is TGCGCCAGCAGCCAAGTCGACATTATCTCCTACAATGAGCAGTTCTTC. Residues: CASSQVDIISYNEQFF.

V usage is TRBV29-1 and J usage is TRBJ1-1; TRBD1 might be the D (6 bases). The CDR3 totals 17 residues. V gave up 1 base and J gave up 1 base, with 19 bases separating them. Germline V lookup: CDR1 SQVTM, CDR2 ANQGSEA. For the CDR3, the DNA is TGCAGCGTTGAAGGAAAGTCCACAGGGCGAGGGAACACTGAAGCTTTCTTT. Amino acid sequence: CSVEGKSTGRGNTEAFF. Supplemented by reference TRBV29-1 and TRBJ1-1, the full variable domain reads SAVISQKPSRDICQRGTSLTIQCQVDSQVTMMFWYRQQPGQSLTLIATANQGSEATYESGFVIDKFPISRPNLTFSTLTVSNMSPEDSSIYLCSVEGKSTGRGNTEAFFGQGTRLTVV.

V and J are TRBV27 and TRBJ2-7; weak D call: TRBD2 (6 bases). CDR3 size: 14 residues. Germline lookup yields CDR1 MNHEY and CDR2 SMNVEV (reference sequence). Trimming took 0 bases from V and 1 from J, leaving 7 bases between them. CDR3 region: CASSLSSGSYEQYF. CDR3 coding DNA: TGTGCCAGCAGTTTATCTAGCGGTTCCTACGAGCAGTACTTC.

This chain links TRBV5-4 with TRBJ2-5; 7 bases agree with TRBD1. The ends lost 1 base at V and 1 base at J; junction bases unmatched: 4. The CDR3 has 15 residues. The germline CDR1 and CDR2 sequences are SGHNT and YYREEE (reference sequence). The CDR3 loop reads CASSLRDRAQETQYF. CDR3 DNA: TGTGCCAGCAGCTTGAGAGACAGGGCCCAAGAGACCCAGTACTTC.

V and J are TRBV3-1 (or the pseudogene TRBV3-2) and TRBJ2-5; 7 bases are shared with TRBD2. Unmatched junction bases numbered 9, after V lost 5 bases and J lost 3 bases. Germline values: CDR1 LGHDT, CDR2 YNNKEL (reference sequence). The CDR3 has 15 amino acids. Here the CDR3 reads CASSGREGYKETQYF. In nucleotides, the CDR3 is TGTGCCAGCAGCGGGAGGGAGGGCTACAAAGAGACCCAGTACTTC.

The V call is TRBV6-2 or TRBV6-3, the J call TRBJ2-1; 8 bases are a match to TRBD2. V was clipped by 5 bases and J by 6 bases; unmatched bases: 9. The CDR3 contains 15 residues. CDR1 is MNHEY and CDR2 is SVGEGT in the germline V gene. The CDR3 DNA is TGTGCCAGCAGTACCCCCAGCGGGGGCATCAATGAGCAGTTCTTC. It codes for CASSTPSGGINEQFF.

The chain carries TRBV5-1 and TRBJ2-3; TRBD2 matches 12 bases. V was pared by 3 bases and J by 1 base, with 3 bases of the junction left unmatched. The CDR3 loop spans 16 amino acids. Germline-derived CDR1 and CDR2 are SGHRS and YFSETQ. CDR3 nucleotides: TGCGCCAGCAGCTCACGGACTAGCGGGGGCACAGATACGCAGTATTTT. Its translation: CASSSRTSGGTDTQYF.

The V gene is TRBV11-3, the J gene TRBJ2-2; TRBD2 is a possible D gene (7 bases). This CDR3 has 17 residues. V was trimmed by 1 base and J by 0 bases, leaving 12 bases between them. Per germline, CDR1 SGHNT and CDR2 YENEEA. CDR3 bases: TGTGCCAGCAGCTTAGGCGGGGGCACAGCGAACACCGGGGAGCTGTTTTTT. Residues: CASSLGGGTANTGELFF.

This clone was picked up a small number of times. The rearrangement uses TRBV21-1 and TRBJ1-1. TRBV21-1 constitutes a pseudogene. The CDR3 extends over 13 amino acids. CDR3 coding DNA: TGTGCCAGCAGCAAAGGTGCCGGCGGTGGAGCTTTCTTT. It specifies CASSKGAGGGAFF.

The rearrangement joins TRBV6-2 or TRBV6-3 to TRBJ1-2, with unresolved D. The CDR3 runs to 13 residues. V was shortened by 0 bases and J by 8 bases, with 10 bases between the two germline ends. CDR1 and CDR2 from the germline V gene are MNHEY and SVGEGT. CDR3 DNA sequence: TGTGCCAGCAGTTACTCGGCCAGCGGAGGCTACACCTTC. Protein sequence: CASSYSASGGYTF.

The gene calls are TRBV2 and TRBJ2-6, with D tentatively TRBD1 (6 bases). In germline, CDR1 is SNHLY, CDR2 FYNNEI. The V and J ends lost 1 base and 4 bases respectively, with 26 bases between them. CDR3 length equals 21 residues. CDR3 DNA sequence: TGTGCCAGCAGTGAAGGGGGCCTCCGCAGGGGCTTTACGCCCGGGGCCAACGTCCTGACTTTC. The encoded protein is CASSEGGLRRGFTPGANVLTF.